The clone carrying this T cell receptor beta chain occurred many times. In the same sample, other DNA sequences code for this CDR3. This sample was taken from a study of metastatic and nonmetastatic thyroid tumors. TCRdb re-called clones via MiXCR from the PCR reads. Of roughly 18,000 clones in the sample, roughly 27% were seen once. Thyroid surgery had not been preceded by any treatment in any patient. In germline, CDR1 is SGHRS, CDR2 YFSETQ. The CDR3 totals 13 residues. V was shortened by 4 bases and J by 2 bases, with 8 bases between the two germline ends. The chain links TRBV5-1 to TRBJ2-3, with D perhaps being TRBD1 or TRBD2 (6 bases each). This clonotype was obtained from a male donor with papillary thyroid cancer or a benign thyroid nodule (not recorded which). Some clones in this sample may be carry-over from other donors' samples. The specimen sequenced was tumor tissue. CDR3 DNA: TGCGCCAGCAGCCCGGGGGCCACAGATACGCAGTATTTT. Translated, it gives CASSPGATDTQYF. Full variable domain (missing parts from reference TRBV5-1 and TRBJ2-3): KAGVTQTPRYLIKTRGQQVTLSCSPISGHRSVSWYQQTPGQGLQFLFEYFSETQRNKGNFPGRFSGRQFSNSRSEMNVSTLELGDSALYLCASSPGATDTQYFGPGTRLTVL.